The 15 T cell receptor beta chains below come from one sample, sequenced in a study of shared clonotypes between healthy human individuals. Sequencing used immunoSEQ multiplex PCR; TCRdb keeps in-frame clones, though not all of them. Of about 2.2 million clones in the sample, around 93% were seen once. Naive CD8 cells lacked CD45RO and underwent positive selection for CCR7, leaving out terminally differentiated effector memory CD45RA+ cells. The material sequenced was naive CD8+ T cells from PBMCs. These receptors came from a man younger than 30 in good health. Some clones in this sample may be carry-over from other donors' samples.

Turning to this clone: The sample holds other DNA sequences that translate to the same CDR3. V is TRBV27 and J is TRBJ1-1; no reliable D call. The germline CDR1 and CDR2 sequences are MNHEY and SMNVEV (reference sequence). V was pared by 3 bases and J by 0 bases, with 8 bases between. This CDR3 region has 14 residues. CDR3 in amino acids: CASSFLGMNTEAFF. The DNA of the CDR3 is TGTGCCAGCAGTTTTTTGGGGATGAACACTGAAGCTTTCTTT.

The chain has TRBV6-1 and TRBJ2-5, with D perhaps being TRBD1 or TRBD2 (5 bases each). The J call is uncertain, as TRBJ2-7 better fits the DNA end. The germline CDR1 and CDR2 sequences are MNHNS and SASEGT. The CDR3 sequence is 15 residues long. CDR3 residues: CASRGDRGRSYEQYF. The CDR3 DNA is TGTGCCAGCAGAGGTGATCGGGGACGCTCCTACGAGCAGTACTTC.

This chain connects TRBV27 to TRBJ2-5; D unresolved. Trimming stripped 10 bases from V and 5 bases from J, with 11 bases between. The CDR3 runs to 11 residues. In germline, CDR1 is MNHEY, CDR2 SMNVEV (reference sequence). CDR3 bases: TGTGCCACCATCTTGGGGGAGACCCAGTACTTC. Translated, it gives CATILGETQYF.

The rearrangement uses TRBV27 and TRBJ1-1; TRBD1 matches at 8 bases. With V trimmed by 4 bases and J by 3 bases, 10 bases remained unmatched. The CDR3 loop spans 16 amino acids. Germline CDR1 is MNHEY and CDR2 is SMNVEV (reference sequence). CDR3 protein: CASSSRQGKVHTEAFF. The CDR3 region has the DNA TGTGCCAGCAGTTCCCGACAGGGGAAGGTCCACACTGAAGCTTTCTTT.

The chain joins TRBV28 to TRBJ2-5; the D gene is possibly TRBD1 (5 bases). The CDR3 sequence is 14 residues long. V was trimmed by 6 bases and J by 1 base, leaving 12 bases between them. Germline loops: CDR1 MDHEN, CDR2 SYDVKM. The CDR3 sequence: CASSPGQVQETQYF. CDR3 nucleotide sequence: TGTGCCAGCAGCCCAGGACAAGTCCAAGAGACCCAGTACTTC.

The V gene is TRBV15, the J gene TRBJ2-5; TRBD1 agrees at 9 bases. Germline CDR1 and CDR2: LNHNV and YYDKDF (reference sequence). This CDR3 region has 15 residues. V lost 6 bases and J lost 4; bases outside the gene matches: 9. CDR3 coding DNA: TGTGCCACCAGGAGGACAGGGGAGACTGGAGAGACCCAGTACTTC. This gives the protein CATRRTGETGETQYF.

The CDR3 DNA reads TGTGCCAGCAGCCTCCTCGGGGGGGCCGGGGAGCTGTTTTTT. The encoded protein is CASSLLGGAGELFF. The chain links TRBV7-9 to TRBJ2-2, with TRBD2 matching 8 bases. CDR3 length: 14 residues. Unmatched junction bases numbered 5, after V lost 5 bases and J lost 6 bases. CDR1 is SEHNR, CDR2 FQNEAQ, per germline (reference sequence).

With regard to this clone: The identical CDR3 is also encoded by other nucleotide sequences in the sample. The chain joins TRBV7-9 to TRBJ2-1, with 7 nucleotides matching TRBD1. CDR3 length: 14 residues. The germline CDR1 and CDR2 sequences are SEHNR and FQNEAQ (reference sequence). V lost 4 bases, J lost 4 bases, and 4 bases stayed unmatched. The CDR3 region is CASSSRDSYNEQFF. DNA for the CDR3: TGTGCCAGCAGCTCGAGGGACAGTTACAATGAGCAGTTCTTC.

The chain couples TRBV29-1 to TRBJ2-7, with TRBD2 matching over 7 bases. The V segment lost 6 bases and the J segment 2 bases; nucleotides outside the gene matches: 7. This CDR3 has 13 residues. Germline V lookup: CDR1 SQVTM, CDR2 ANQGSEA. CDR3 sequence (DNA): TGCAGCGTCTTAGCGGGCCTAACCTACGAGCAGTACTTC. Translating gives CSVLAGLTYEQYF.

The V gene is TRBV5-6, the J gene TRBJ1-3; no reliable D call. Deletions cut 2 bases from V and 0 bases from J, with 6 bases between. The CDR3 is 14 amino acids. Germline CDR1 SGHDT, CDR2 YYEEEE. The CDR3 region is CASSFKVSGNTIYF. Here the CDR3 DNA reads TGTGCCAGCAGCTTTAAGGTCTCTGGAAACACCATATATTTT.

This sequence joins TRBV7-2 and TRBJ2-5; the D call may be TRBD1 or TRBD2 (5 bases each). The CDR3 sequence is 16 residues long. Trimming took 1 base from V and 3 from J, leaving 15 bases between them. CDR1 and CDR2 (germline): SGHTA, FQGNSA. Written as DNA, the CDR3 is TGTGCCAGCAGCTTAGGGGTCAGGGAGAGCGAAGAGACCCAGTACTTC. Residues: CASSLGVRESEETQYF. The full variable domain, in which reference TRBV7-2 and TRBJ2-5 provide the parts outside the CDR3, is GAGVSQSPSNKVTEKGKDVELRCDPISGHTALYWYRQSLGQGLEFLIYFQGNSAPDKSGLPSDRFSAERTGGSVSTLTIQRTQQEDSAVYLCASSLGVRESEETQYFGPGTRLLVL.

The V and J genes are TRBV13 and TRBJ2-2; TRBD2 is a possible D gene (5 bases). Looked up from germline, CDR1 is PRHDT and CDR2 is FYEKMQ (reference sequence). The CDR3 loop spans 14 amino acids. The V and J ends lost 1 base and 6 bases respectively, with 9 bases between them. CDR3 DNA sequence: TGTGCCAGCAGCTTAGCGTTGAGGGCCGGGGAGCTGTTTTTT. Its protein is CASSLALRAGELFF.

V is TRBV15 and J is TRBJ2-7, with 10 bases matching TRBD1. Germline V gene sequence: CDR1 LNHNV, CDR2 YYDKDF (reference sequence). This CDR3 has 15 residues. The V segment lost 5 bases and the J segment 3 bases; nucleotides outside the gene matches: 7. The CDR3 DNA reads TGTGCCACCAGCCGTCCGGACAGGGGGAACTACGAGCAGTACTTC. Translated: CATSRPDRGNYEQYF.

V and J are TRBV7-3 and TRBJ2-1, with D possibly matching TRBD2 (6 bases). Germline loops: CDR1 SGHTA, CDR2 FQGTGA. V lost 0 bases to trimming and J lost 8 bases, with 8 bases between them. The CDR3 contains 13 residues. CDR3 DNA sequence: TGTGCCAGCAGCTTAACGAGGGACTATGAGCAGTTCTTC. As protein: CASSLTRDYEQFF.

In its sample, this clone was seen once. The CDR3 region has the DNA TGTGCCAGCAGCGGCCCGGGACAGGGGCGCGAGCAGTACTTC. This translates into CASSGPGQGREQYF. J is TRBJ2-7 and V is TRBV9; TRBD1 matches at 10 bases. There are 14 residues in the CDR3. Germline V gene sequence: CDR1 SGDLS, CDR2 YYNGEE. Unmatched junction bases numbered 6, after V lost 3 bases and J lost 6 bases.